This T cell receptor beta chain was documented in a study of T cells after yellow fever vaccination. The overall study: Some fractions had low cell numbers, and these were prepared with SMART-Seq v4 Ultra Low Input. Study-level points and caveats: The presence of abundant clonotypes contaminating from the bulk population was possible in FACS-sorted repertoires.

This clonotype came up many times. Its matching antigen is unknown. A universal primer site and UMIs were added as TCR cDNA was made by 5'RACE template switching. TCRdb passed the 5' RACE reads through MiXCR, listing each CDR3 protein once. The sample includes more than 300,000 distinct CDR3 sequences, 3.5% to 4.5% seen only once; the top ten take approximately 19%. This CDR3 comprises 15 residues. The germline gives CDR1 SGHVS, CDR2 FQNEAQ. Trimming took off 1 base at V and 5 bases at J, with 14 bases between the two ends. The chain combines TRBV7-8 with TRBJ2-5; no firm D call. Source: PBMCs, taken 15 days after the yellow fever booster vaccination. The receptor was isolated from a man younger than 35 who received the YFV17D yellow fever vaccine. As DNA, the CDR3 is TGTGCCAGCAGCTTAGACCCGGGCGGCGCGGAGACCCAGTACTTC. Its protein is CASSLDPGGAETQYF.